This T cell receptor beta chain was recorded in a study of shared clonotypes between healthy human individuals. Study background: The cohort had two women and a few men, ages 18 to 49. Overall study findings and caveats: Sample collection involved blood only; tissue repertoires are likely different.

In germline, CDR1 is MNHNS, CDR2 SASEGT. The junction had 8 bases not matched to a gene; V was cut back by 4 bases and J by 4 bases. This CDR3 is built from 16 residues. About this clone: The antigen is not known.

In replicate PCRs of unsorted PBMC, 250 to 350 ng DNA, about 30,000 T cell genomes, was used. TCRdb's table, derived via immunoSEQ multiplex PCR, lists solely in-frame clones and lacks some. The data show about 460,000 clones, with approximately 80% seen just once and about 12% held by the top ten. The genes are TRBV6-1 and TRBJ2-3; 10 bases align to TRBD2. This TCR derives from a woman aged 40-49 years in good health. Some clones in this sample may be carry-over from other donors' samples. Material for sequencing was PBMCs. CDR3 in amino acids: CASSAVDSGRPDTQYF. Written as DNA, the CDR3 is TGTGCCAGCAGTGCGGTTGATAGCGGGAGGCCAGATACGCAGTATTTT.